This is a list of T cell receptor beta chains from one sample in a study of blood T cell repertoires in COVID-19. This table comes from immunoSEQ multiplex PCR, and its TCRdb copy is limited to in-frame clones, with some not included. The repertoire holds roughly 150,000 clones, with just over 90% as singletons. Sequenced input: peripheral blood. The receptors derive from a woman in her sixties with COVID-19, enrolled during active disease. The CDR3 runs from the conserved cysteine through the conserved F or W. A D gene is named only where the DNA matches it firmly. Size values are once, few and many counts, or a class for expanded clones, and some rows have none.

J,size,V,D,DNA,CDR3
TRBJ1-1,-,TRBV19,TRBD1,TGTGCCAGTAAAGGCGGGGACAGAGAAGCTTTCTTT,CASKGGDREAFF
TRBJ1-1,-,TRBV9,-,TGTGCCAGCAGCGTAGACCACGGGGGTGAAGCTTTCTTT,CASSVDHGGEAFF
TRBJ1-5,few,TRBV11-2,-,TGTGCCAGCAGCTTAGGTGGATCGGAGGGTCAGCCCCAGCATTTT,CASSLGGSEGQPQHF
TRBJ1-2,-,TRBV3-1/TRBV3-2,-,TGTGCCAGCAGCCAAGATCGAACAGGGCTGGGGTATGGCTACACCTTC,CASSQDRTGLGYGYTF
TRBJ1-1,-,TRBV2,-,TGTGCCAGCACCCCAAACAGTTACGAAGCTTTCTTT,CASTPNSYEAFF
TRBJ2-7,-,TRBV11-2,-,TGTGCCAGCAGCTTAAACAGGCAGTCCTACGAGCAGTACTTC,CASSLNRQSYEQYF
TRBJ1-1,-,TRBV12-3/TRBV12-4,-,TGTGCCAGCAGTTTAACTTGGGGCGAAGCTTTCTTT,CASSLTWGEAFF
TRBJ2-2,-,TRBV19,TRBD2,TGTGCCAGTGCGTTGGGACTAGCGGGGACCGGGGAGCTGTTTTTT,CASALGLAGTGELFF
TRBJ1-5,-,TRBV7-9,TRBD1,TGTGCCAGCAGCTTGGAGGGGGCCAGCAATCAGCCCCAGCATTTT,CASSLEGASNQPQHF
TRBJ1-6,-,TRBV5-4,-,TGTGCCAGCAGCTTGGCACAGGGACCCTCCTATAATTCACCCCTCCACTTT,CASSLAQGPSYNSPLHF
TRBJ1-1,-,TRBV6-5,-,TGTGCCAGCAGTTACAGGGGCGCGTACACTGAAGCTTTCTTT,CASSYRGAYTEAFF
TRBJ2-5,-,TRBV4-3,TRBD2,TGCGCCAGCAGCCAAGCGTTAGCGGGGGGCCGGGAGACCCAGTACTTC,CASSQALAGGRETQYF
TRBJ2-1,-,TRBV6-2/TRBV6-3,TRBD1,TGTGCCAGCAGTTACTTGGGACAGAACAATGAGCAGTTCTTC,CASSYLGQNNEQFF
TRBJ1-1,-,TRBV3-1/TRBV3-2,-,TGTGCCAGCAGCCCTGGTGCGGGGAACACTGAAGCTTTCTTT,CASSPGAGNTEAFF
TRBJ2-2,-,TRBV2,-,TGTGCCAGCAGTGAAATTTCCCGCACCGGGGAGCTGTTTTTT,CASSEISRTGELFF
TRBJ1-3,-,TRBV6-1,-,TGTGCCAGCAGTGAAGCATCGGGTGACACCATATATTTT,CASSEASGDTIYF
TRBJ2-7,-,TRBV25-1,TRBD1,TGTGCCAGCAGTGAATTCGGGACAGGGGGCTACGAGCAGTACTTC,CASSEFGTGGYEQYF
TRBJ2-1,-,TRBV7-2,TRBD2,TGTGCCAGCAGCTTTAAGGGTTTGCGGGGGGGCAATGAGCAGTTCTTC,CASSFKGLRGGNEQFF
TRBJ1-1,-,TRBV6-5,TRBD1,TGTGCCAGCAGCCAGGACAGGGGAAGCACTGAAGCTTTCTTT,CASSQDRGSTEAFF
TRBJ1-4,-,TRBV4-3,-,TGCGCCAGCAGCCAAGGTTTTGTTTTGGGGACAATCGCAACTAATGAAAAACTGTTTTTT,CASSQGFVLGTIATNEKLFF
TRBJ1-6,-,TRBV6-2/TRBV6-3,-,TGTGCCAGCAGTTCCACGGGGGTCAATAATTCACCCCTCCACTTT,CASSSTGVNNSPLHF
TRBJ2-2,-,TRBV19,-,TGTGCCAGTAGGGTCCTGTGGGTAGCCAACACCGGGGAGCTGTTTTTT,CASRVLWVANTGELFF
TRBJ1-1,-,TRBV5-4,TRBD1,TGTGCCAGCAGCTGGGGACAGCTAGACACTGAAGCTTTCTTT,CASSWGQLDTEAFF
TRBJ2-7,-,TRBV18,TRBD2,TGTGCCAGCTCACCTCGGACTAGCGGGGGGATATACGAGCAGTACTTC,CASSPRTSGGIYEQYF
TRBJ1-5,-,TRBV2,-,TGTGCCAGCAGTGAAGGGACAGTGGGTCAGCCCCAGCATTTT,CASSEGTVGQPQHF
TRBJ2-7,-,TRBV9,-,TGTGCCAGCAGCGGGGCTGATACCTACGAGCAGTACTTC,CASSGADTYEQYF